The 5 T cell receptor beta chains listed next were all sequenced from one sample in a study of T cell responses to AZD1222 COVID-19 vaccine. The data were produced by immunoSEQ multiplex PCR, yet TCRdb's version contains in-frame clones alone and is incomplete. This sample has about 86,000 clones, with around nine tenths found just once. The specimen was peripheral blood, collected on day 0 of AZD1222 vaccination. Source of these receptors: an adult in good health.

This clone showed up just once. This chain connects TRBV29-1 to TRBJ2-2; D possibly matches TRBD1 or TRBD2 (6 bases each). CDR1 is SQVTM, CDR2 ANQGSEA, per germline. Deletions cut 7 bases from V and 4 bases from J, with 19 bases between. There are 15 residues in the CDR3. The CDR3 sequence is CSARGFGGITGELFF. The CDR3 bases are TGCAGCGCCCGTGGGTTCGGGGGCATCACCGGGGAGCTGTTTTTT.

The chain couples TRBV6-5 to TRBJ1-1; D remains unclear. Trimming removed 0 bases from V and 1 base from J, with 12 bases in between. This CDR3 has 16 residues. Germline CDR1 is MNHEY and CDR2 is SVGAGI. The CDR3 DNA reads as TGTGCCAGCAGTTACTCTTCCTTGAGGAAGAACACTGAAGCTTTCTTT. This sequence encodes CASSYSSLRKNTEAFF.

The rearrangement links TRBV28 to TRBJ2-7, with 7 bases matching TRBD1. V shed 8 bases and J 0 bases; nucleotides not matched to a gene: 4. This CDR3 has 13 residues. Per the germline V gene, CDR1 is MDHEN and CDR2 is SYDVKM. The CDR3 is CASSGQLSYEQYF. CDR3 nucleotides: TGTGCCAGCTCGGGACAGCTCTCCTACGAGCAGTACTTC.

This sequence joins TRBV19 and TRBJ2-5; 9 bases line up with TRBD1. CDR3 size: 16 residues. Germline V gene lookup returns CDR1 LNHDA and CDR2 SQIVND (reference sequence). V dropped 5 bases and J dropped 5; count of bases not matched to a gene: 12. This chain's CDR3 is CASSDLPGQGIETQYF. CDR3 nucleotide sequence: TGTGCCAGTAGTGACTTACCGGGACAGGGAATCGAGACCCAGTACTTC.

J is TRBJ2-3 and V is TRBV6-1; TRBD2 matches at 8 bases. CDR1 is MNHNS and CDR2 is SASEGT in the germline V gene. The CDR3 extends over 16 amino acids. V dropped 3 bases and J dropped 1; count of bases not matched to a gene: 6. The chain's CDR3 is CASSETSGGGTDTQYF. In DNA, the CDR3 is TGTGCCAGCAGTGAGACCAGCGGGGGCGGCACAGATACGCAGTATTTT.